One T cell receptor (beta chain) is described in this entry. What it binds is unknown. The data were taken from a study of vaccination and CD4 T cells after COVID-19. Study at large: From HCoV-229E, HCoV-OC43, HCoV-NL63 and SARS-CoV-2, overlapping spike peptides were used to stimulate the cells.

Treatment of the sample: approximately 10-day PBMC culture with coronavirus spike peptide pools or control peptides (ViraFEST assay). Gathered ahead of the COVID-19 pandemic (2011-2018) were the CD4+ T cells of the unexposed donor. With the Oncomine TCR Beta short-read assay, DNA from cultured CD4+ T cells was sequenced. TCRdb re-called the PCR reads with MiXCR, one entry per CDR3 protein. The repertoire consists of roughly 6,600 distinct CDR3 sequences, with 39% occurring once and the leading ten covering around 21%. Germline CDR1 reads MNHEY; CDR2 reads SVGAGI. The CDR3 sequence is 17 residues long. Trimming left V 2 bases short and J 0 bases short, with 16 bases between.

The rearrangement joins TRBV6-5 to TRBJ1-1; no definite D call. The source of this sequence is a human donor in good health. The sequenced sample consisted of CD4+ T cells from blood, cultured in vitro. The CDR3 here is CASSYAPGRSMNTEAFF. CDR3 DNA: TGTGCCAGCAGTTACGCTCCGGGCAGATCCATGAACACTGAAGCTTTCTTT.